The next 30 T cell receptor beta chains were all read from a single sample in a study of cytomegalovirus exposure and HLA in healthy donors (dated by TCRdb to 2017 to 2019). The library was built by means of the immunoSEQ multiplex PCR assay. TCRdb's version of the immuneACCESS table is confined to in-frame rearrangements and falls short of the full clone set. An unresolved V gene accounts for under half of the shortfall where checked; the remainder is of unknown origin. The sample has over 200,000 clones on record, approximately 86% of them singletons. Around 3% of the sample goes to the ten largest clones. Sequencing was performed on PBMCs. The receptor source for this set is a woman younger than 35 in good health and CMV-seronegative.

The DNA of the CDR3 is TGTGCCATCAGTGAATCAGGGGCCAAAAACATTCAGTACTTC. Translation gives CAISESGAKNIQYF. V and J are TRBV10-3 and TRBJ2-4, with D perhaps TRBD1 (5 bases). V was cut by 3 bases and J by 1 base, with 7 bases left in between. The CDR3 sequence is 14 residues long. Germline V gene data show CDR1 as ENHRY and CDR2 as SYGVKD.

V gene TRBV5-4 combines with J gene TRBJ2-1, with D possibly matching TRBD2 (6 bases). Germline CDR1 SGHNT, CDR2 YYREEE (reference sequence). The CDR3 consists of 13 residues. Trimming took 3 bases from V and 10 from J, leaving 14 bases between them. The CDR3, as DNA: TGTGCCAGCAGCTCGGAGGGGAATTCGGAGCAGTTCTTC. Translating it yields CASSSEGNSEQFF.

The chain's CDR3 is CATSRDVRFEQFF. The DNA for the CDR3 is TGTGCCACCAGCAGAGATGTCCGGTTCGAGCAGTTCTTC. This sequence joins TRBV15 and TRBJ2-1; D gene uncertain. Trimming removed 0 bases at V and 10 bases at J, with 10 bases between. Germline CDR1 is LNHNV and CDR2 is YYDKDF (reference sequence). The CDR3 runs to 13 residues.

As DNA, the CDR3 is TGTGCCAGCAGCCCTCGGGAACTCAACACCGGGGAGCTGTTTTTT. It is translated as CASSPRELNTGELFF. The rearrangement joins TRBV7-9 to TRBJ2-2, with a tentative D call TRBD2 (5 bases). CDR3 size: 15 residues. CDR1 and CDR2 from the germline V gene are SEHNR and FQNEAQ (reference sequence). V was clipped by 5 bases and J by 2 bases, with 12 bases between them.

The chain joins TRBV9 to TRBJ1-1, with 7 bases identical to TRBD1. The CDR3 totals 10 residues. Germline CDR1 SGDLS, CDR2 YYNGEE. Unmatched junction bases numbered 3, after V lost 10 bases and J lost 6 bases. Written as DNA, the CDR3 is TGTGCCGAGGGGGCGCCTGAAGCTTTCTTT. It is translated as CAEGAPEAFF. The full variable domain, in which reference TRBV9 and TRBJ1-1 provide the parts outside the CDR3, is DSGVTQTPKHLITATGQRVTLRCSPRSGDLSVYWYQQSLDQGLQFLIQYYNGEERAKGNILERFSAQQFPDLHSELNLSSLELGDSALYFCAEGAPEAFFGQGTRLTVV.

The chain is built from TRBV20-1 and TRBJ2-3, with D unclear. With 5 bases removed from V and 4 bases from J, the gap between germline ends came to 4 bases. Germline CDR1 and CDR2: DFQATT and SNEGSKA (reference sequence). CDR3 length: 10 residues. The CDR3 sequence: CSAVADTQYF. CDR3 sequence (DNA): TGCAGTGCTGTAGCAGATACGCAGTATTTT.

The chain joins TRBV27 to TRBJ2-1; tentative D call: TRBD1 (6 bases). Looked up from germline, CDR1 is MNHEY and CDR2 is SMNVEV (reference sequence). With 6 bases removed from V and 7 bases from J, the gap between germline ends came to 19 bases. The length of the CDR3 is 15 residues. CDR3 nucleotides: TGTGCCAGCAGATGGGGATGGGGGCTCGGGAATGAGCAGTTCTTC. It is translated as CASRWGWGLGNEQFF.

This clone was seen only once. This chain links TRBV21-1 with TRBJ2-4; whether TRBD1, the table's D call, matches the DNA was not checked. TRBV21-1 is a known pseudogene. CDR3 size: 15 residues. CDR3 nucleotide sequence: TGTGCCAGCAGCAACAGGGTAAGGGCCAAAAACATTCAGTACTTC. This sequence encodes CASSNRVRAKNIQYF.

This clone was seen only once. The chain employs TRBV7-2 and TRBJ1-4, with 7 bases matching TRBD1. CDR3 length: 14 amino acids. The germline CDR1 and CDR2 sequences are SGHTA and FQGNSA. V trimming: 5 bases; J trimming: 6 bases; junction bases outside the gene matches: 6. For the CDR3, the DNA is TGTGCCAGCAGCGGAACCGGGACAGATGAAAAACTGTTTTTT. It translates to CASSGTGTDEKLFF.

Turning to this clone: Relative to the germline gene, one junction end is altered; a read error may explain this. This rearrangement joins TRBV7-7 to TRBJ2-5; possible D gene TRBD2, 6 bases. The CDR3 has 13 amino acids. In germline, CDR1 is SSHAT, CDR2 FNYEAQ (reference sequence). CDR3 region: CASSSGGDETQYF. CDR3 DNA: TGTGCTAGCAGCTCCGGGGGAGATGAGACCCAGTACTTC.

The rearrangement joins TRBV5-3 to TRBJ2-1, with D tentatively TRBD2 (6 bases). TRBV5-3 is flagged as an ORF with uncertain function. V lost 0 bases and J 0 bases, leaving 10 bases between the germline ends. The CDR3 extends over 16 amino acids. CDR3 sequence (DNA): TGTGCCAGAAGCTTGGAACGGGAGAGCTCCTACAATGAGCAGTTCTTC. Its protein product is CARSLERESSYNEQFF.

This clone showed up just once. The chain is built from TRBV2 and TRBJ1-5; D perhaps matches TRBD1 (5 bases). The germline gives CDR1 SNHLY, CDR2 FYNNEI. This CDR3 contains 14 residues. The V gene lost 8 bases and the J gene lost 3 bases, with 14 bases spanning the gap. The CDR3 DNA is TGTGCCAGCGGGCAGGGCCTAATCAATCAGCCCCAGCATTTT. Amino acids: CASGQGLINQPQHF.

In this sample, this clone turned up once. The V call is TRBV28, the J call TRBJ2-7; no clear D gene. Trimming cost V 5 bases and J 6 bases, with 26 bases left between them. Germline CDR1 MDHEN, CDR2 SYDVKM. This CDR3 is 17 amino acids long. In nucleotides, the CDR3 is TGTGCCAGCAGTACCCAACCTACTCCGTTCCTCCCGGGCGAGCAGTACTTC. Amino acid sequence: CASSTQPTPFLPGEQYF.

The CDR3 bases are TGTGCCAGCAGCGTCGACAGGGGGAAAGAGACCCAGTACTTC. Its translation is CASSVDRGKETQYF. The rearrangement links TRBV9 to TRBJ2-5; 9 nucleotides agree with TRBD1. Losses at the gene ends were 2 bases for V and 3 bases for J; bases not matched to a gene: 2. The CDR3 length is 14 residues. Looked up from germline, CDR1 is SGDLS and CDR2 is YYNGEE.

The chain carries TRBV5-4 and TRBJ2-7, with 7 bases identical to TRBD2. The V gene end was trimmed by 5 bases and the J gene end by 3 bases; junction bases not matched to a gene: 8. From germline, CDR1 is SGHNT and CDR2 YYREEE (reference sequence). The CDR3 loop spans 14 amino acids. The DNA for the CDR3 is TGTGCCAGCAGTGACGGGACTACTTTCTACGAGCAGTACTTC. Amino acid sequence: CASSDGTTFYEQYF.

This clone was observed a single time. The V call is TRBV27, the J call TRBJ2-1; 7 bases align to TRBD2. This CDR3 is built from 15 residues. Germline CDR1 and CDR2: MNHEY and SMNVEV (reference sequence). V gave up 2 bases and J gave up 3 bases; unmatched junction bases: 4. The CDR3 sequence is CASSLQRDYYNEQFF. DNA of the CDR3: TGTGCCAGCAGTTTACAGAGGGACTACTACAATGAGCAGTTCTTC.

Worth noting for this clone: The junction shows a germline mismatch at one end, possibly a read error. Other DNA sequences in the sample encode the same CDR3. This chain joins TRBV5-1 and TRBJ2-1; a weak D match, TRBD2 (6 bases). The length of the CDR3 is 13 residues. CDR1 SGHRS and CDR2 YFSETQ come from the germline V gene. The CDR3 DNA is TGTGCCAGCAGTGAGGCTAGCGCCAATGAGCAGTTCTTC. This sequence encodes CASSEASANEQFF.

This clone appeared a few times. The rearrangement uses TRBV4-2 and TRBJ1-1; maybe TRBD1 (5 bases). In germline, CDR1 is LGHNA, CDR2 YNFKEQ. Trimming left V 6 bases short and J 0 bases short, with 8 bases between. CDR3 length: 13 amino acids. The CDR3 DNA sequence: TGTGCCAGCAGTCGACAGTTGAACACTGAAGCTTTCTTT. It encodes CASSRQLNTEAFF.

V is TRBV28 and J is TRBJ1-4; D unresolved. Germline CDR1 reads MDHEN; CDR2 reads SYDVKM. Deletions cut 5 bases from V and 8 bases from J, with 15 bases between. The CDR3 is 14 amino acids. The CDR3 sequence: CASSAASEKEKLFF. The CDR3 nucleotides are TGTGCCAGCAGTGCGGCCTCGGAGAAGGAAAAACTGTTTTTT.

The chain couples TRBV6-5 to TRBJ1-1; 8 nucleotides line up with TRBD1. The germline V gene has CDR1 MNHEY and CDR2 SVGAGI. V shed 6 bases and J 6 bases; nucleotides not matched to a gene: 6. This CDR3 is 13 amino acids long. CDR3 nucleotide sequence: TGTGCCAGCAGCCAGGGGGCACTACCTGAAGCTTTCTTT. Translated: CASSQGALPEAFF.

This rearrangement joins TRBV29-1 to TRBJ2-7; a weak D match, TRBD1 (6 bases). Germline assignment: CDR1 SQVTM and CDR2 ANQGSEA. With 7 bases removed from V and 0 bases from J, the gap between germline ends came to 13 bases. This CDR3 spans 13 amino acids. In DNA form, the CDR3 reads TGCAGCGCTCGTGGGGGCGACTCCTACGAGCAGTACTTC. The encoded protein is CSARGGDSYEQYF.

This clone came up once. The chain carries TRBV28 and TRBJ2-2; TRBD2 aligns across 8 bases. Germline CDR1 and CDR2: MDHEN and SYDVKM. CDR3 size: 13 residues. With 8 bases clipped from V and 1 base from J, the junction kept 0 bases outside the gene matches. The CDR3 region is CASAGGNTGELFF. Written as DNA, the CDR3 is TGTGCCAGCGCGGGGGGGAACACCGGGGAGCTGTTTTTT.

This sequence joins TRBV6-6 and TRBJ2-7; tentative D call: TRBD2 (5 bases). The germline CDR1 and CDR2 sequences are MNHNY and SVGAGI (reference sequence). The germline V and J ends were trimmed by 8 bases and 0 bases, with 8 bases remaining between them. This CDR3 region has 12 residues. The CDR3 is CASGENSYEQYF. The CDR3 region has the DNA TGTGCCAGCGGGGAGAACTCCTACGAGCAGTACTTC.

The rearrangement uses TRBV6-5 and TRBJ2-3; 7 bases agree with TRBD2. J gave up 1 base and V 6 bases, and 1 base lay outside the gene matches. This CDR3 has 13 amino acids. Per germline, CDR1 MNHEY and CDR2 SVGAGI. CDR3 sequence reads: CASRREGTDTQYF. The DNA for the CDR3 is TGTGCCAGCAGACGGGAGGGCACAGATACGCAGTATTTT.

This rearrangement joins TRBV29-1 to TRBJ1-5; the D gene is possibly TRBD1 (6 bases). This CDR3 spans 13 amino acids. The germline gives CDR1 SQVTM, CDR2 ANQGSEA. The V and J ends lost 6 bases and 4 bases respectively, with 13 bases between them. Here the CDR3 DNA reads TGCAGCGTGGAACAGGGAACTAATCAGCCCCAGCATTTT. Protein product: CSVEQGTNQPQHF. The full variable domain, its missing parts supplied by reference TRBV29-1 and TRBJ1-5, is SAVISQKPSRDICQRGTSLTIQCQVDSQVTMMFWYRQQPGQSLTLIATANQGSEATYESGFVIDKFPISRPNLTFSTLTVSNMSPEDSSIYLCSVEQGTNQPQHFGDGTRLSIL.

The chain is built from TRBV7-9 and TRBJ1-3; D call uncertain. The CDR3 spans 17 residues. Trimming removed 1 base from V and 1 base from J, with 14 bases in between. Germline loops: CDR1 SEHNR, CDR2 FQNEAQ (reference sequence). This chain's CDR3 is CASSLVGSLGSGNTIYF. CDR3 DNA: TGTGCCAGCAGCTTAGTTGGGAGTCTGGGATCTGGAAACACCATATATTTT. Variable domain in full (rest from reference TRBV7-9 and TRBJ1-3): DTGVSQNPRHKITKRGQNVTFRCDPISEHNRLYWYRQTLGQGPEFLTYFQNEAQLEKSRLLSDRFSAERPKGSFSTLEIQRTEQGDSAMYLCASSLVGSLGSGNTIYFGEGSWLTVV.

The chain joins TRBV19 to TRBJ2-2; TRBD2 aligns across 8 bases. This CDR3 is built from 14 residues. Trimming took 7 bases from V and 6 from J; bases not matched to a gene: 7. CDR1 LNHDA and CDR2 SQIVND come from the germline V gene (reference sequence). The CDR3 DNA sequence: TGTGCCAGTACGGGGGGGGGATTCCCCGGGGAGCTGTTTTTT. Its translation is CASTGGGFPGELFF.

This chain connects TRBV10-3 to TRBJ2-2; 10 bases align to TRBD1. Germline values: CDR1 ENHRY, CDR2 SYGVKD. This CDR3 contains 16 residues. J gave up 3 bases and V 2 bases, and 3 bases lay outside the gene matches. CDR3 amino acids: CAISEAGTGDTGELFF. The CDR3 region has the DNA TGTGCCATCAGTGAGGCCGGGACAGGGGACACCGGGGAGCTGTTTTTT.

The chain combines TRBV2 with TRBJ2-3, with 9 positions matching TRBD2. With 9 bases clipped from V and 5 bases from J, the junction kept 15 bases outside the gene matches. The CDR3 is 16 amino acids. CDR1 SNHLY and CDR2 FYNNEI come from the germline V gene. CDR3: CASLGRRGRGVDTQYF. Here the CDR3 DNA reads TGTGCCAGTCTCGGGAGGCGCGGGAGGGGAGTAGATACGCAGTATTTT.

This CDR3 is CSVVGLSYNEQFF. CDR3 nucleotides: TGCAGCGTTGTCGGACTATCCTACAATGAGCAGTTCTTC. The V gene is TRBV29-1, the J gene TRBJ2-1; a weak D match, TRBD2 (6 bases). Germline CDR1 and CDR2: SQVTM and ANQGSEA. The CDR3 runs to 13 residues. Trimming removed 4 bases from V and 1 base from J, with 8 bases in between.